What follows are 29 T cell receptor beta chains derived from one specimen sequenced in a study of blood T cells in healthy people across ages (dated by TCRdb to 2013 to 2016). Libraries were prepared through 5' RACE. Sequencing relied on an Illumina HiSeq 2500. The second PCR ran for about 6 to 11 cycles and used a J-beta primer mix along with a sample-barcoded 5' primer. TCRdb reprocessed the public reads (quality trimming at Q25 with fastp, clone calling with MiXCR) and kept in-frame beta chains. Rows with one shared CDR3 protein collapse into an entry with the most common genes and DNA. In this sample the table shows about 900,000 distinct CDR3 sequences, about 44% of which occur a single time. The leading ten clones occupy 13% of the sample. Sequenced sample: blood. The source of these receptors is a man under 40 in good health.

In its sample, this clonotype was seen a few times. The rearrangement joins TRBV10-3 to TRBJ2-5, with D possibly TRBD2 on 5 matching bases. Germline CDR1 is ENHRY and CDR2 is SYGVKD. This CDR3 region has 13 residues. V shed 2 bases and J shed 5 bases, with 9 bases lying between them. This CDR3 is CAISETRLETQYF. The DNA of the CDR3 is TGTGCCATCAGTGAGACTAGGTTGGAGACCCAGTACTTC.

This CDR3 reads CASSPTAERYNEQFF. The CDR3 bases are TGTGCCAGCAGTCCAACGGCAGAGAGGTACAATGAGCAGTTCTTC. The chain carries TRBV27 and TRBJ2-1; D gene ambiguous. Germline V gives CDR1 MNHEY, CDR2 SMNVEV (reference sequence). The V end lost 5 bases, the J end lost 4 bases, and 15 bases lay between the germline ends. This CDR3 is built from 15 residues.

Concerning this clonotype itself: Mismatch with germline at one junction end may stem from a read error. This chain uses TRBV14 with TRBJ1-2, with D perhaps TRBD1 (5 bases). This CDR3 comprises 14 residues. Per germline, CDR1 SGHDN and CDR2 FVKESK. CDR3 loop: CASSQDGTVFGYTF. The CDR3 DNA reads as TGTGCCAGTAGCCAAGACGGGACGGTGTTTGGCTACACCTTC.

The chain links TRBV10-2 to TRBJ2-3, with 9 nucleotides matching TRBD2. After removal of 0 bases from V and 4 bases from J, the junction contained 5 bases not matched to a gene. The CDR3 sequence is 16 residues long. Germline V gene data show CDR1 as WSHSY and CDR2 as SAAADI. CDR3 loop: CASSESLAGVPDTQYF. CDR3 nucleotides: TGCGCCAGCAGTGAGTCGTTAGCGGGAGTCCCAGATACGCAGTATTTT.

This clonotype turned up a few times. This rearrangement joins TRBV12-3 or TRBV12-4 to TRBJ1-5; the D is unclear. This CDR3 has 12 residues. V dropped 2 bases and J dropped 7 bases, with 6 bases sitting between them. The CDR3 spells CASSLWRQPQHF. In DNA, the CDR3 is TGTGCCAGCAGTTTATGGCGACAGCCCCAGCATTTT.

CDR3 DNA sequence: TGTGCTAGTGGAAATGACAGGGGGCCTGGAGAGACCCAGTACTTC. Translation gives CASGNDRGPGETQYF. The chain has TRBV12-5 and TRBJ2-4; 10 positions match TRBD1. The J call may be faulty, since TRBJ2-5 better matches the DNA end. Per the germline V gene, CDR1 is LGHNT and CDR2 is FRNRAP. The CDR3 totals 15 residues.

This clonotype was found many times. This chain links TRBV29-1 with TRBJ2-7; D gene unclear. V was cut by 4 bases and J by 0 bases, with 7 bases left in between. CDR3 length: 12 residues. CDR1 is SQVTM, CDR2 ANQGSEA, per germline. In DNA form, the CDR3 reads TGCAGCGTTGCAGTGTCCTCCTACGAGCAGTACTTC. Protein product: CSVAVSSYEQYF.

The chain carries TRBV25-1 and TRBJ2-5; no firm D call. Germline lookup yields CDR1 MGHDK and CDR2 SYGVNS. V gave up 3 bases and J gave up 9 bases, with 11 bases separating them. The CDR3 totals 12 residues. DNA of the CDR3: TGTGCCAGCAGTGATCTTTGGGCCGCCCAGTACTTC. Translated: CASSDLWAAQYF.

For this clonotype: Compared with germline, one end of the junction differs, possibly owing to a read error. The rearrangement uses TRBV7-2 and TRBJ1-2; tentatively, D is TRBD1 (6 bases). Germline CDR1 is SGHTA and CDR2 is FQGNSA. The CDR3 runs to 16 residues. CDR3 DNA: TGTGCCAGCAGCCTATCCCAGGGGCTCAGGGGAATTGGCTACACCTTT. This codes for CASSLSQGLRGIGYTF.

V usage is TRBV6-5 and J usage is TRBJ2-6; 9 nucleotides agree with TRBD1. This CDR3 has 16 amino acids. With 5 bases clipped from V and 5 bases from J, the junction kept 7 bases outside the gene matches. Germline V lookup: CDR1 MNHEY, CDR2 SVGAGI. The CDR3 DNA follows: TGTGCCAGCAGTCGCCGAGGGACAGGGTGGGCCAACGTCCTGACTTTC. Translation gives CASSRRGTGWANVLTF.

This clonotype has just a few counts. The chain has TRBV4-1 and TRBJ2-7; D possibly corresponds to TRBD2 (6 bases). This CDR3 has 15 residues. Germline loops: CDR1 MGHRA, CDR2 YSYEKL. Trimming took 4 bases from V and 2 from J, leaving 15 bases between them. The CDR3, as DNA: TGCGCCAGCAGCCCGTTAGCGGACGGAGCCTACGAGCAGTACTTC. Its translation is CASSPLADGAYEQYF.

This clonotype showed up just a few times. The gene calls are TRBV24-1 and TRBJ2-3, with 8 bases that match TRBD2. CDR3 length equals 16 residues. The trim removed 3 bases at V and 1 base at J, leaving 5 bases unmatched. The germline V gene encodes CDR1 KGHDR and CDR2 SFDVKD. The CDR3 DNA sequence: TGTGCCACCAGTGATGTTAGCGGGGAAGGCACAGATACGCAGTATTTT. Translating it yields CATSDVSGEGTDTQYF.

This rearrangement joins TRBV5-1 to TRBJ2-4; D gene uncertain. Trimming cost V 1 base and J 3 bases, with 8 bases left between them. The CDR3 is 14 residues long. Germline assignment: CDR1 SGHRS and CDR2 YFSETQ. The CDR3 DNA is TGCGCCAGCAGCTTGAGCCAAGGCAAAAACATTCAGTACTTC. Translating gives CASSLSQGKNIQYF.

With respect to this clonotype: At one boundary the junction diverges from the germline segment, which might be a read error. This rearrangement joins TRBV12-3 or TRBV12-4 to TRBJ2-7; either TRBD1 or TRBD2 may fit D (6 bases each). This CDR3 spans 13 amino acids. The CDR3 protein is CTSSFRGVNEQYF. DNA for the CDR3: TGTACCAGCAGTTTTAGGGGGGTCAACGAGCAGTACTTC.

The gene calls are TRBV7-2 and TRBJ2-1, with D possibly being TRBD2 (6 bases). V dropped 6 bases and J dropped 0 bases, with 15 bases sitting between them. This CDR3 is 16 amino acids long. CDR1 is SGHTA and CDR2 is FQGNSA in the germline V gene. CDR3: CASRRGLTSSYNEQFF. The CDR3 DNA sequence: TGTGCCAGCAGAAGGGGACTGACGTCCTCCTACAATGAGCAGTTCTTC.

The DNA for the CDR3 is TGTGCCAGCAGTTTTTGGGGACTAGTAACTGAGCAGTTCTTC. Protein: CASSFWGLVTEQFF. The rearrangement joins TRBV27 to TRBJ2-1; 8 bases line up with TRBD2. CDR1 and CDR2 (germline): MNHEY, SMNVEV (reference sequence). This CDR3 comprises 14 residues. Losses at the gene ends were 3 bases for V and 9 bases for J; bases not matched to a gene: 7.

The chain couples TRBV19 to TRBJ2-7, with TRBD1 matching 8 bases. Near its end, the DNA agrees better with TRBJ2-5, so the J call may be wrong. The CDR3 spans 14 residues. CDR1 is LNHDA, CDR2 SQIVND, per germline (reference sequence). The CDR3: CASSKGQEQETQYF. DNA of the CDR3: TGTGCCAGTAGTAAGGGACAGGAGCAAGAGACCCAGTACTTC.

This chain uses TRBV7-2 with TRBJ2-6; D not resolved. CDR3 length: 16 residues. The V gene lost 0 bases and the J gene lost 0 bases, with 6 bases spanning the gap. Germline lookup yields CDR1 SGHTA and CDR2 FQGNSA. CDR3 protein: CASSLAAVSGANVLTF. DNA of the CDR3: TGTGCCAGCAGCTTAGCTGCCGTCTCTGGGGCCAACGTCCTGACTTTC. The complete variable domain, with remaining parts taken from reference TRBV7-2 and TRBJ2-6, reads GAGVSQSPSNKVTEKGKDVELRCDPISGHTALYWYRQSLGQGLEFLIYFQGNSAPDKSGLPSDRFSAERTGGSVSTLTIQRTQQEDSAVYLCASSLAAVSGANVLTFGAGSRLTVL.

V and J are TRBV10-1 and TRBJ2-1, with D hard to call. Looked up from germline, CDR1 is WNHNN and CDR2 is SYGVQD (reference sequence). The V and J ends lost 2 bases and 0 bases respectively, with 8 bases between them. This CDR3 has 15 residues. The CDR3 coding sequence is TGCGCCAGCAGTGAGACCAGGAGCTCCTACAATGAGCAGTTCTTC. The encoded protein is CASSETRSSYNEQFF.

This clonotype was seen many times. One end of the junction does not line up with germline, which may come from a read error. The chain combines TRBV7-2 with TRBJ2-3; D assignment may be TRBD1 or TRBD2 (5 bases each). Germline V lookup: CDR1 SGHTA, CDR2 FQGNSA. This CDR3 has 13 residues. CDR3 region: CASSLGGTDTQYF. CDR3 nucleotide sequence: TGCGCCAGCAGCTTGGGGGGCACAGATACGCAGTATTTT.

This clonotype was counted at least ten times. V gene TRBV6-5 combines with J gene TRBJ1-1; D is possibly TRBD1 (5 bases). V dropped 2 bases and J dropped 0 bases, with 10 bases sitting between them. The CDR3 runs to 15 residues. Germline CDR1 reads MNHEY; CDR2 reads SVGAGI. The CDR3 region is CASSYGDSMNTEAFF. The CDR3 DNA reads as TGTGCCAGCAGTTACGGGGACTCGATGAACACTGAAGCTTTCTTT.

This clonotype is a singleton in its sample. The genes are TRBV20-1 and TRBJ2-3, with D tentatively TRBD2 (5 bases). CDR1 and CDR2 (germline): DFQATT, SNEGSKA (reference sequence). Deletions cut 4 bases from V and 0 bases from J, with 11 bases between. This CDR3 has 14 amino acids. This CDR3 reads CSAIEGGSTDTQYF. The CDR3 DNA reads TGCAGTGCTATTGAGGGCGGCAGCACAGATACGCAGTATTTT.

The rearrangement joins TRBV3-1 to TRBJ2-3, with D perhaps matching TRBD1 (5 bases). Trimming took off 1 base at V and 5 bases at J, with 13 bases between the two ends. Germline V lookup: CDR1 LGHDT, CDR2 YNNKEL (reference sequence). The length of the CDR3 is 15 residues. This chain's CDR3 is CASSQAAQGGDTQYF. CDR3 in DNA: TGTGCCAGCAGCCAAGCGGCGCAGGGTGGAGATACGCAGTATTTT.

The rearrangement joins TRBV20-1 to TRBJ1-1, with a possible D match to TRBD1 (5 bases). CDR1 DFQATT and CDR2 SNEGSKA come from the germline V gene (reference sequence). This CDR3 is built from 11 residues. Trimming shortened V by 0 bases and J by 6 bases, and 5 bases separated the two germline ends. The CDR3 spells CSAREGAEAFF. The CDR3 nucleotides read TGCAGTGCTAGAGAGGGGGCTGAAGCTTTCTTT.

The chain has TRBV3-1 and TRBJ2-3; D perhaps matches TRBD2 (7 bases). This CDR3 spans 15 amino acids. Per germline, CDR1 LGHDT and CDR2 YNNKEL (reference sequence). Trimming left V 3 bases short and J 3 bases short, with 13 bases between. In DNA, the CDR3 is TGTGCCAGCAGCCATGTAAGGGGGGGAACAGATACGCAGTATTTT. It specifies CASSHVRGGTDTQYF.

The J gene is TRBJ2-7, the V gene TRBV18, with D hard to call. The DNA end is more similar to TRBJ2-5, so the J call may be wrong. This CDR3 region has 13 residues. The V gene's germline CDR1 is KGHSH and CDR2 LQKENI. CDR3 protein: CASSLRDVETQYF. Written as DNA, the CDR3 is TGTGCCAGCTCACTACGCGACGTGGAGACCCAGTACTTC.

V usage is TRBV30 and J usage is TRBJ1-2; D gene uncertain. V was cut by 4 bases and J by 7 bases, with 10 bases left in between. The germline V gene encodes CDR1 GTSNPN and CDR2 SVGIG (reference sequence). The CDR3 is 11 amino acids. The CDR3 here is CAWIMTVGYTF. DNA of the CDR3: TGTGCCTGGATCATGACCGTTGGCTACACCTTC. Drawing the rest from reference TRBV30 and TRBJ1-2, the complete variable domain is SQTIHQWPATLVQPVGSPLSLECTVEGTSNPNLYWYRQAAGRGLQLLFYSVGIGQISSEVPQNLSASRPQDRQFILSSKKLLLSDSGFYLCAWIMTVGYTFGSGTRLTVV.

On this clonotype: This may stem from a read error, because a much larger clone lies one nucleotide away. The rearrangement uses TRBV7-2 and TRBJ1-2; 8 bases match TRBD1. This CDR3 comprises 15 residues. Trimming took 1 base from V and 3 from J; bases not matched to a gene: 4. CDR1 and CDR2 from the germline V gene are SGHTA and FQGNSA. The CDR3 loop is CASSLGQGLDYGYTF. CDR3 in DNA: TGTGCCAGCAGCTTAGGACAGGGGTTAGACTATGGCTACACCTTC.

The chain combines TRBV7-3 with TRBJ2-3, with no clear D. This CDR3 spans 14 amino acids. Trimming stripped 5 bases from V and 8 bases from J, with 17 bases between. Germline assignment: CDR1 SGHTA and CDR2 FQGTGA. CDR3 region: CASSPTDGLGTQYF. The CDR3 nucleotides read TGTGCCAGCAGCCCAACGGATGGGTTAGGTACGCAGTATTTT.